This TCR beta chain emerged from a study of T-cell memory formation after mild COVID-19. Looked up from germline, CDR1 is SGHRS and CDR2 is YFSETQ. V trimming: 4 bases; J trimming: 2 bases; junction bases outside the gene matches: 5. The CDR3 is 14 residues long. Overall study results and limits: Several responding clones turned up in pre-infection memory, indicating that cross-reactive memory may have taken part. Clones that contracted from day 15 to 85 had balanced CD4/CD8; later expanders were CD4+ biased.

TCRdb reprocessed the 5' RACE reads via MiXCR and lists one record per CDR3 protein. The data show around 450,000 distinct CDR3 sequences, 20% seen once. As regards this clonotype: Its antigen is unknown.

The V gene is TRBV5-1, the J gene TRBJ2-7; 8 bases fit TRBD2. This clonotype originated in an adult woman who had mild COVID-19 (a few samples of this study predate the infection). Cell type and time point are not known. The sequencing input was PBMCs or a T cell subset sorted from them (not recorded which). CDR3 nucleotide sequence: TGCGCCAGCAGCCCCAGCGGGAGCCCCTACGAGCAGTACTTC. Protein: CASSPSGSPYEQYF.